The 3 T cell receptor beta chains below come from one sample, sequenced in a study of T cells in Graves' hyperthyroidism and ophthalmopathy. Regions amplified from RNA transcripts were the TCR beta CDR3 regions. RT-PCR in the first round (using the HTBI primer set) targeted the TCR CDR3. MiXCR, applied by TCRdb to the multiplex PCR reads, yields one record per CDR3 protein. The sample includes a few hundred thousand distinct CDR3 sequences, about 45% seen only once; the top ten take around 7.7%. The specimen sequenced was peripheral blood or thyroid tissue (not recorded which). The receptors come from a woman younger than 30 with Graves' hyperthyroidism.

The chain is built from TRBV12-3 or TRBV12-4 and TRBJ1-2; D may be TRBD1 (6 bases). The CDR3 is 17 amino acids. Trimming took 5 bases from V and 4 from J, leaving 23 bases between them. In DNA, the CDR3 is TGTGCCAGCAGTGAAAGGATAACCGCCAGGGGTGGCTATGGCTACACCTTC. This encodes CASSERITARGGYGYTF.

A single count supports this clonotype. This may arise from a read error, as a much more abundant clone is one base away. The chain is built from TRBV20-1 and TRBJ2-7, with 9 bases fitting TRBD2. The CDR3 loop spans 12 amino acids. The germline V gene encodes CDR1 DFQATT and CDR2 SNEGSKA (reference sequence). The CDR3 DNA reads TGCAGCGAGAGGAGCGGGAGGAACGAGCAGTACTTC. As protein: CSERSGRNEQYF.

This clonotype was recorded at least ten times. The DNA of the CDR3 is TGTGCCAGCAGCGTAGGGCAGGGAACACCATGGGACGGCTACACCTTC. It codes for CASSVGQGTPWDGYTF. The V and J genes are TRBV9 and TRBJ1-2; D is perhaps TRBD1 (5 bases). The ends were cut back, 0 bases at V and 8 bases at J, with 20 bases in the middle. The CDR3 covers 16 residues. Per germline, CDR1 SGDLS and CDR2 YYNGEE.